One and the same sample provided the 24 T cell receptor beta chains below, sequenced in a study of T cell responses to AZD1222 COVID-19 vaccine. Profiling relied on immunoSEQ multiplex PCR, and the TCRdb table lists in-frame clones only, not all of them. The sample has roughly 120,000 clones, roughly 87% seen once. The specimen comprised peripheral blood, sampled on day 0 of AZD1222 vaccination. All receptors come from an adult in good health.

V is TRBV19 and J is TRBJ1-5, with D hard to call. Germline values: CDR1 LNHDA, CDR2 SQIVND (reference sequence). This CDR3 is 13 amino acids long. V lost 4 bases and J 3 bases, leaving 7 bases between the germline ends. As DNA, the CDR3 is TGTGCCAGTAGTAGGGCTGACAATCAGCCCCAGCATTTT. It translates to CASSRADNQPQHF.

The V call is TRBV27, the J call TRBJ1-2; D is uncertain. Trimming left V 2 bases short and J 5 bases short, with 9 bases between. The CDR3 sequence is 13 residues long. Germline V lookup: CDR1 MNHEY, CDR2 SMNVEV (reference sequence). The CDR3 loop reads CASSLLGNYGYTF. The CDR3 DNA reads as TGTGCCAGCAGTTTACTTGGCAATTATGGCTACACCTTC.

CDR3 DNA sequence: TGTGCCACCAGCAGAACTGCGGACAGGGCCCAGCCCCAGCATTTT. This encodes CATSRTADRAQPQHF. The rearrangement uses TRBV15 and TRBJ1-5; 8 nucleotides agree with TRBD1. The CDR3 spans 15 residues. Germline trimming cut 2 bases from V and 7 bases from J; bases unmatched to any gene: 7. In germline, CDR1 is LNHNV, CDR2 YYDKDF (reference sequence).

The J gene is TRBJ1-5, the V gene TRBV4-2, with D possibly matching TRBD1 (6 bases). V was cut by 4 bases and J by 4 bases, with 14 bases left in between. The CDR3 is 15 residues long. The germline gives CDR1 LGHNA, CDR2 YNFKEQ. The CDR3 DNA sequence: TGTGCCAGCAGCCTACCGGGGGGGGCTAATCAGCCCCAGCATTTT. Translating gives CASSLPGGANQPQHF.

The chain links TRBV12-3 or TRBV12-4 to TRBJ1-2; 8 nucleotides match TRBD1. After removal of 10 bases from V and 0 bases from J, the junction contained 4 bases not matched to a gene. There are 13 residues in the CDR3. The CDR3 loop is CATSDRANYGYTF. In DNA form, the CDR3 reads TGTGCCACCTCGGACAGGGCTAACTATGGCTACACCTTC.

This rearrangement joins TRBV5-1 to TRBJ1-6; D not certain. The CDR3 sequence is 15 residues long. V was trimmed by 4 bases and J by 6 bases, leaving 14 bases between them. Germline assignment: CDR1 SGHRS and CDR2 YFSETQ. CDR3 sequence reads: CASSQREAFNSPLHF. In nucleotides, the CDR3 is TGCGCCAGCAGCCAACGCGAAGCTTTTAATTCACCCCTCCACTTT.

This clone showed up just once. V and J are TRBV12-5 and TRBJ1-4, with 8 bases identical to TRBD1. The germline CDR1 and CDR2 sequences are LGHNT and FRNRAP. V was pared by 7 bases and J by 5 bases, with 6 bases of the junction left unmatched. The CDR3 consists of 14 residues. CDR3 sequence reads: CASALRTGNEKLFF. Here the CDR3 DNA reads TGTGCTAGTGCCCTTAGGACAGGGAATGAAAAACTGTTTTTT. The whole variable domain, remainder taken from reference TRBV12-5 and TRBJ1-4, is DARVTQTPRHKVTEMGQEVTMRCQPILGHNTVFWYRQTMMQGLELLAYFRNRAPLDDSGMPKDRFSAEMPDATLATLKIQPSEPRDSAVYFCASALRTGNEKLFFGSGTQLSVL.

The chain has TRBV6-1 and TRBJ1-5, with TRBD1 as a possible D gene (5 bases). CDR1 is MNHNS, CDR2 SASEGT, per germline. Trimming took 2 bases from V and 9 from J, leaving 20 bases between them. This CDR3 contains 16 residues. The CDR3 sequence: CASSETLGRGSLPQHF. The CDR3, as DNA: TGTGCCAGCAGTGAAACATTGGGCCGGGGGAGTCTGCCCCAGCATTTT.

The V and J genes are TRBV27 and TRBJ1-1, with D unresolved. The CDR3 is 15 residues long. The V gene lost 2 bases and the J gene lost 1 base, with 11 bases spanning the gap. CDR1 and CDR2 (germline): MNHEY, SMNVEV (reference sequence). CDR3 coding DNA: TGTGCCAGCAGTTTAATTTCTCCCCCGAACACTGAAGCTTTCTTT. Translation: CASSLISPPNTEAFF.

The chain uses TRBV5-4 and TRBJ2-3, with 9 bases lining up with TRBD1. Per germline, CDR1 SGHNT and CDR2 YYREEE (reference sequence). The V and J ends lost 4 bases and 5 bases, in that order; junction bases with no gene match: 8. The CDR3 spans 15 residues. CDR3 in amino acids: CASSAIQGAEDTQYF. CDR3 coding DNA: TGTGCCAGCAGCGCTATACAGGGGGCGGAAGATACGCAGTATTTT.

The V and J genes are TRBV4-2 and TRBJ2-3; the D gene could be TRBD1 or TRBD2 (5 bases each). The CDR3 is 15 residues long. CDR1 is LGHNA and CDR2 is YNFKEQ in the germline V gene. V lost 3 bases, J lost 1 base, and 11 bases lay in between. The DNA of the CDR3 is TGTGCCAGCAGCCACGGGGCCCATCGCACAGATACGCAGTATTTT. It translates to CASSHGAHRTDTQYF.

The chain is built from TRBV6-5 and TRBJ2-3; a weak D match, TRBD2 (7 bases). V was clipped by 6 bases and J by 0 bases, with 13 bases between them. From germline, CDR1 is MNHEY and CDR2 SVGAGI. There are 15 residues in the CDR3. CDR3 nucleotide sequence: TGTGCCAGCAGACTACGGGGGGCCAGCACAGATACGCAGTATTTT. Encoded protein: CASRLRGASTDTQYF.

The V gene is TRBV6-5, the J gene TRBJ1-1; D remains ambiguous. Trimming stripped 4 bases from V and 1 base from J, with 13 bases between. This CDR3 contains 15 residues. Per the germline V gene, CDR1 is MNHEY and CDR2 is SVGAGI. The chain's CDR3 is CASSSLFRQNTEAFF. For the CDR3, the DNA is TGTGCCAGCAGTTCTTTATTTCGACAGAACACTGAAGCTTTCTTT.

The V and J genes are TRBV6-5 and TRBJ1-2; no reliable D call. The CDR3 runs 12 residues. Between the trimmed V and J ends, which lost 6 bases and 5 bases, there was a span of 10 bases. Germline CDR1 is MNHEY and CDR2 is SVGAGI. CDR3 bases: TGTGCCAGCAGGGGCAGATCATATGGCTACACCTTC. Protein product: CASRGRSYGYTF.

V gene TRBV3-1 (or the pseudogene TRBV3-2) combines with J gene TRBJ1-1; D gene uncertain. Per germline, CDR1 LGHDT and CDR2 YNNKEL (reference sequence). Trimming removed 2 bases from V and 1 base from J, with 5 bases in between. This CDR3 has 13 amino acids. The CDR3 is CASSQYRNTEAFF. The CDR3 nucleotides are TGTGCCAGCAGCCAATATAGGAACACTGAAGCTTTCTTT.

The rearrangement joins TRBV6-2 or TRBV6-3 to TRBJ2-1; no firm D call. Looked up from germline, CDR1 is MNHEY and CDR2 is SVGEGT. V was pared by 0 bases and J by 6 bases, with 9 bases between. This CDR3 has 14 residues. The CDR3 protein is CASSYSVSSNEQFF. CDR3 nucleotides: TGTGCCAGCAGTTACTCGGTTAGCAGCAATGAGCAGTTCTTC.

This clone came up once. The rearrangement uses TRBV4-1 and TRBJ1-5, with 7 bases matching TRBD1. The germline gives CDR1 MGHRA, CDR2 YSYEKL. There are 18 residues in the CDR3. J gave up 0 bases and V 0 bases, and 8 bases lay outside the gene matches. The CDR3 DNA follows: TGCGCCAGCAGCCAAGATCCCGGGACAGCGTATAGCAATCAGCCCCAGCATTTT. It encodes CASSQDPGTAYSNQPQHF.

V and J are TRBV18 and TRBJ2-1, with 13 bases fitting TRBD2. CDR1 is KGHSH, CDR2 LQKENI, per germline. The CDR3 is 14 residues long. J gave up 7 bases and V 6 bases, and 3 bases lay outside the gene matches. CDR3 sequence reads: CASSWTSGGNEQFF. The DNA for the CDR3 is TGTGCCAGCTCCTGGACTAGCGGGGGAAATGAGCAGTTCTTC.

CDR3 bases: TGTGCCAGTAGCCTCATCGGGACAGCCGAAGCTTTCTTT. It codes for CASSLIGTAEAFF. The chain joins TRBV19 to TRBJ1-1; 7 positions match TRBD1. The CDR3 loop spans 13 amino acids. The J segment lost 8 bases and the V segment lost 6 bases, leaving 9 bases of the junction unmatched. From germline, CDR1 is LNHDA and CDR2 SQIVND (reference sequence).

The chain is built from TRBV14 and TRBJ1-5, with TRBD1 matching over 8 bases. This CDR3 contains 15 residues. Germline V CDR1 and CDR2: SGHDN, FVKESK. J gave up 2 bases and V 2 bases, and 2 bases lay outside the gene matches. The CDR3 protein is CASSQTGGGNQPQHF. The CDR3 DNA follows: TGTGCCAGCAGCCAAACAGGGGGAGGCAATCAGCCCCAGCATTTT.

V and J are TRBV2 and TRBJ1-1; TRBD1 is a possible D gene (5 bases). Germline V gene lookup returns CDR1 SNHLY and CDR2 FYNNEI. With 8 bases removed from V and 8 bases from J, the gap between germline ends came to 18 bases. The CDR3 is 13 amino acids. The CDR3 nucleotides read TGTGCCAGCGTGAGAGGGGCAGGTGGAGAAGCTTTCTTT. Its protein product is CASVRGAGGEAFF.

The chain joins TRBV3-1 (or the pseudogene TRBV3-2) to TRBJ1-2, with TRBD1 matching 8 bases. CDR3 length equals 16 residues. Trimming cost V 3 bases and J 4 bases; bases outside gene matches: 10. The germline V gene encodes CDR1 LGHDT and CDR2 YNNKEL (reference sequence). The CDR3 is CASSQGRGRVAYGYTF. CDR3 sequence (DNA): TGTGCCAGCAGCCAGGGCAGGGGGCGCGTCGCCTATGGCTACACCTTC.

This clone appeared a single time. The CDR3 nucleotides are TGTGCCAGCTCGCCCGGGGGGGGTGAAAAACTGTTTTTT. Translating gives CASSPGGGEKLFF. The rearrangement uses TRBV18 and TRBJ1-4; the D gene is possibly TRBD1 (5 bases). Germline values: CDR1 KGHSH, CDR2 LQKENI. This CDR3 is built from 13 residues. V shed 6 bases and J shed 7 bases, with 12 bases lying between them.

The chain combines TRBV6-5 with TRBJ2-2; the D is unclear. The ends were cut back, 6 bases at V and 1 base at J, with 9 bases in the middle. Germline-derived CDR1 and CDR2 are MNHEY and SVGAGI. This CDR3 has 14 amino acids. This chain's CDR3 is CASSNNRNTGELFF. CDR3 in DNA: TGTGCCAGCAGCAACAACAGGAACACCGGGGAGCTGTTTTTT.